This is a list of T cell receptor beta chains from one sample in a study of OX40 agonist ivuxolimab in advanced cancers. Some clones are missing from TCRdb's copy, which holds only in-frame ones; the method was immunoSEQ multiplex PCR. The table has 72,000 or so clones, more than 80% seen once. The sample in question was CD4+ or CD8+ T cells sorted from blood, obtained in a trial of the OX40 agonist ivuxolimab. Receptors were obtained from an adult with an advanced solid tumor such as melanoma, head and neck, liver or kidney cancer. Both conserved end residues are part of each CDR3. A D gene is named only where the DNA matches it firmly. Clone sizes are given selectively: once, few, many, or a class where the clone is expanded.

. | . | TRBJ1-5 | TRBV6-5 | TGTGCCAGCCGAAGCTTGGGTAGGGTTCAGCCCCAGCATTTT | CASRSLGRVQPQHF
. | . | TRBJ1-2 | TRBV6-6 | TGTGCCAGCAGTCGCCGGCAGGATAATGGCTACACCTTC | CASSRRQDNGYTF
. | TRBD1 | TRBJ1-2 | TRBV6-5 | TGTGCCAGCAGTTACCGGGACAGGGGTAACTATGGCTACACCTTC | CASSYRDRGNYGYTF
. | . | TRBJ2-5 | TRBV6-5 | TGTGCCAGCAGTTTGGTTCCTCGGGAGACCCAGTACTTC | CASSLVPRETQYF
few | . | TRBJ1-5 | TRBV28 | TGTGCCAGCATGAGAGAGCGCAATCAGCCCCAGCATTTT | CASMRERNQPQHF
. | . | TRBJ2-1 | TRBV11-2 | TGTGCCAGCAGCTTTACTGCCAAAACCTACAATGAGCAGTTCTTC | CASSFTAKTYNEQFF
. | . | TRBJ2-2 | TRBV5-1 | TGCGCCAGCAGCTTACGGGCCTCAACCGGGGAGCTGTTTTTT | CASSLRASTGELFF
. | . | TRBJ1-1 | TRBV11-2 | TGTGCCAGCAGCCGCGTTGGGGGGACTGAAGCTTTCTTT | CASSRVGGTEAFF
. | TRBD1 | TRBJ1-2 | TRBV18 | TGTGCCAGCTCACCCAACGGACAGGGACTCCGCTATGGCTACACCTTC | CASSPNGQGLRYGYTF
. | . | TRBJ2-1 | TRBV11-2 | TGTGCCAGCAGCTTAGTGGAGAGACTCTACAATGAGCAGTTCTTC | CASSLVERLYNEQFF
. | TRBD2 | TRBJ2-5 | TRBV7-2 | TGTGCCAGCAGCGTGGGACTAGCGGGTCAAGAGACCCAGTACTTC | CASSVGLAGQETQYF
. | TRBD2 | TRBJ2-2 | TRBV19 | TGTGCCAGTAACAAACCTGGGCTAGCGGGCAACACCGGGGAGCTGTTTTTT | CASNKPGLAGNTGELFF
. | . | TRBJ1-3 | TRBV5-1 | TGCGCCAGCAGCTCCGAAGGGGGGCCTGGAAACACCATATATTTT | CASSSEGGPGNTIYF
. | . | TRBJ2-1 | TRBV7-9 | TGTGCCAGCAGCTTGGACCCCAGGTTAGCGGTCTACAATGAGCAGTTCTTC | CASSLDPRLAVYNEQFF
once | . | TRBJ2-3 | TRBV9 | TGTGCCAGCAGCCTAGGACCCTATAGCACAGATACGCAGTATTTT | CASSLGPYSTDTQYF
. | . | TRBJ2-3 | TRBV21-1 | TGTGCCACCACCGGGACACTCCTCCGCACAGATACGCAGTATTTT | CATTGTLLRTDTQYF
. | . | TRBJ2-7 | TRBV7-3 | TGTGCCAGCAGCTTAATGGGCGGTACCTACGAGCAGTACTTC | CASSLMGGTYEQYF
. | . | TRBJ1-2 | TRBV6-5 | TGTGCCAGCAGTTACTCTGAGGGAACCGGGGGCTACACCTTC | CASSYSEGTGGYTF
. | TRBD1 | TRBJ2-1 | TRBV9 | TGTGCCAGCAGCGTAAGTCCCAACAGGGGGCAGGATGAGCAGTTCTTC | CASSVSPNRGQDEQFF
. | . | TRBJ2-2 | TRBV28 | TGTGCCAGCAGTTCAAACGTAGGGAGAAACACCGGGGAGCTGTTTTTT | CASSSNVGRNTGELFF
. | . | TRBJ2-1 | TRBV7-8 | TGTGCCAGCAGCTTAGACGGAGGCTTATATGAGCAGTTCTTC | CASSLDGGLYEQFF
. | . | TRBJ1-1 | TRBV28 | TGTGCCAGCAGCTTCGGGGGGCCGACCACTGAAGCTTTCTTT | CASSFGGPTTEAFF
. | TRBD1 | TRBJ2-5 | TRBV6-6 | TGTGCCAGCAATGAGCCTGGGACAGGGGTCGAGACCCAGTACTTC | CASNEPGTGVETQYF
. | . | TRBJ2-7 | TRBV5-5 | TGTGCCAGCAGCCCGGAGTGGGTTCCTACCTACGAGCAGTACTTC | CASSPEWVPTYEQYF
. | . | TRBJ1-5 | TRBV6-6 | TGTGCCAGCAGGGTAAGCAATCAGCCCCAGCATTTT | CASRVSNQPQHF
. | . | TRBJ1-2 | TRBV28 | TGTGCCAGCAGTTTATGGAGCCGAGACGGCAACTATGGCTACACCTTC | CASSLWSRDGNYGYTF
. | TRBD1 | TRBJ2-1 | TRBV5-1 | TGCGCCAGCAGCAATTTGGACAGGGCGGGCAATGAGCAGTTCTTC | CASSNLDRAGNEQFF
. | . | TRBJ1-5 | TRBV19 | TGTGCCAGTAGTATACGTTCGGGGGGCGGAGATCAGCCCCAGCATTTT | CASSIRSGGGDQPQHF
. | . | TRBJ1-1 | TRBV4-1 | TGCGCCAGCAGCCAAGATAGGCGGAACACTGAAGCTTTCTTT | CASSQDRRNTEAFF
once | . | TRBJ2-1 | TRBV5-6 | TGTGCCAGCAGCCCACCAGGGTCTTTGGACAATGAGCAGTTCTTC | CASSPPGSLDNEQFF
. | . | TRBJ1-3 | TRBV5-6 | TGTGCCAGCAGCTTACAGGGTTTATGGGGAAACACCATATATTTT | CASSLQGLWGNTIYF
few | . | TRBJ1-4 | TRBV2 | TGTGCCAGCAGTCGGGTCGAAGAAAAACTGTTTTTT | CASSRVEEKLFF
. | TRBD2 | TRBJ2-2 | TRBV5-1 | TGCGCCAGCAGCTTGGTAGGCCTAGCGGTTACTGGCGGGGAGCTGTTTTTT | CASSLVGLAVTGGELFF
. | TRBD2 | TRBJ2-7 | TRBV7-2 | TGTGCCAGCAGCCCCCGGGAGGGAGGGCAGTACTTC | CASSPREGGQYF
. | . | TRBJ1-2 | TRBV10-2 | TGCGCCAGCAGTGACCGTAGGGCCTACACCTTC | CASSDRRAYTF
. | . | TRBJ2-3 | TRBV9 | TGTGCCAGCGCTGGGGGAGATACGCAGTATTTT | CASAGGDTQYF
few | . | TRBJ1-4 | TRBV4-1 | TGCGCCAGCTCCGTCCGGACAGTAAGTGAAAAACTGTTTTTT | CASSVRTVSEKLFF
. | TRBD2 | TRBJ2-1 | TRBV4-1 | TGCGCCAGCAGCCGTCAGACTAGCGGGGGGCCCTACAATGAGCAGTTCTTC | CASSRQTSGGPYNEQFF
once | TRBD1 | TRBJ2-1 | TRBV5-6 | TGTGCCAGCAGCTTACTGGCAGGGGGCGCGGGTAATGAGCAGTTCTTC | CASSLLAGGAGNEQFF
few | . | TRBJ2-7 | TRBV11-3 | TGTGCCAGCAGCGAGACATGGGCGGGCGAGCAGTACTTC | CASSETWAGEQYF
few | . | TRBJ1-1 | TRBV2 | TGTGCCAGCATGAGCCCCATGAACACTGAAGCTTTCTTT | CASMSPMNTEAFF
. | TRBD1 | TRBJ2-2 | TRBV2 | TGTGCCAGCAGTCGACAGGGTGGAACCGGGGAGCTGTTTTTT | CASSRQGGTGELFF
. | . | TRBJ2-4 | TRBV18 | TGTGCCAGCTCACCACTTGCGTTGGCCAAAAACATTCAGTACTTC | CASSPLALAKNIQYF
. | . | TRBJ1-6 | TRBV5-1 | TGCGCCAGCAGCTTATCTGGGTCGGAAAATTCACCCCTCCACTTT | CASSLSGSENSPLHF
. | . | TRBJ2-1 | TRBV6-4 | TGTGCCAGCAGTGACACGGGACTGGCTGGAGATGAGCAGTTCTTC | CASSDTGLAGDEQFF
. | . | TRBJ2-1 | TRBV4-3 | TGCGCCAGCAGCCAAGATCCCGGGTTTTACAATGAGCAGTTCTTC | CASSQDPGFYNEQFF
. | . | TRBJ1-2 | TRBV5-1 | TGCGCCAGCAGCATCAGCAGCTATGGCTACACCTTC | CASSISSYGYTF
few | . | TRBJ1-2 | TRBV11-2 | TGTGCCAGCAGCTTAGATGGTGGGCAGATAGGTGGCTACACCTTC | CASSLDGGQIGGYTF